This T cell receptor (beta chain) was identified in a study of shared clonotypes between healthy human individuals. The CDR3 is 13 amino acids. V gave up 4 bases and J gave up 0 bases, with 7 bases separating them. Germline V gene sequence: CDR1 MNHEY, CDR2 SMNVEV (reference sequence). Only CD45RO-negative cells positively selected for CCR7 counted as naive CD8 cells, so terminally differentiated effector memory CD45RA+ cells were excluded. A note on this clone: Other DNA sequences within the sample encode an identical CDR3.

Sequencing was performed with immunoSEQ multiplex PCR; in TCRdb, only in-frame clones are kept and a portion is missing. This repertoire shows fewer than 1 million clones, 90% to 97% found once; its top ten account for about 0.21%. The rearrangement links TRBV27 to TRBJ2-7; D ambiguous. The sequencing input was naive CD8+ T cells sorted from blood. The TCR comes from a man aged 25 to 40 in good health. In DNA form, the CDR3 reads TGTGCCAGCAGTTACCGTAGCTCCTACGAGCAGTACTTC. This codes for CASSYRSSYEQYF.